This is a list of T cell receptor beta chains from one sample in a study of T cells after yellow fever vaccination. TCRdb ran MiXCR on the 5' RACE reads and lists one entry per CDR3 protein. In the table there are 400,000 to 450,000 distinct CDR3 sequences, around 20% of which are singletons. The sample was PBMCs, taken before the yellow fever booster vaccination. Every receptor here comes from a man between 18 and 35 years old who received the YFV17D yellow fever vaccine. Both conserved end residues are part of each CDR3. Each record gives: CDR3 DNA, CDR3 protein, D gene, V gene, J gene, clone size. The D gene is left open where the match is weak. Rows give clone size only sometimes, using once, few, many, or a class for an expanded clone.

DNA: TGTGCCAGCAGTTACTTATCTACCGGGGCCGACGCTGAAGCTTTCTTT
CDR3: CASSYLSTGADAEAFF
D: -
V: TRBV6-2/TRBV6-3
J: TRBJ1-1
size: few

DNA: TGTGCCAGCAGGTTTGAGACCCAGTACTTC
CDR3: CASRFETQYF
D: -
V: TRBV6-1
J: TRBJ2-5
size: few

DNA: TGTGCCAGCAGCTTAGAAGCGGGGGGGCACACCGGGGAGCTGTTTTTT
CDR3: CASSLEAGGHTGELFF
D: TRBD2
V: TRBV7-2
J: TRBJ2-2
size: -

DNA: TGTGCCAGCAGTCGGATCGAGCAGGGGGTTAGGAATGAGCAGTTCTTC
CDR3: CASSRIEQGVRNEQFF
D: TRBD1
V: TRBV12-3/TRBV12-4
J: TRBJ2-1
size: -

DNA: TGTGCCAGCAACAAACTACAGGGTGTATGGAATTCACCCCTCCACTTT
CDR3: CASNKLQGVWNSPLHF
D: -
V: TRBV6-5
J: TRBJ1-6
size: many

DNA: TGTGCCAGCAGCCAACTCCAGGGACTAGCGGGAGAAGAGACCCAGTACTTC
CDR3: CASSQLQGLAGEETQYF
D: TRBD2
V: TRBV3-1
J: TRBJ2-5
size: -

DNA: TGTGCCAGCAGCTTAAGACGGGGGGTTTTAAGAGAGACCCAGTACTTC
CDR3: CASSLRRGVLRETQYF
D: TRBD2
V: TRBV7-2
J: TRBJ2-5
size: -

DNA: TGTGCCAGCAGTTACCCCAAAAGGGGCAATGAGCAGTTCTTC
CDR3: CASSYPKRGNEQFF
D: -
V: TRBV6-2/TRBV6-3
J: TRBJ2-1
size: -

DNA: TGTGCCAGCAGCTTACTGGGGTTGGTCACAGATACGCAGTATTTT
CDR3: CASSLLGLVTDTQYF
D: -
V: TRBV7-2
J: TRBJ2-3
size: -

DNA: TGCGCCAGCAGCCACATTGGACCGAACACCGGGGAGCTGTTTTTT
CDR3: CASSHIGPNTGELFF
D: -
V: TRBV4-1
J: TRBJ2-2
size: few

DNA: TGCGCCAGCAGCTCCTCGACAGTGAACACTGAAGCTTTCTTT
CDR3: CASSSSTVNTEAFF
D: -
V: TRBV5-1
J: TRBJ1-1
size: -

DNA: TGTGCCAGCAGGGGACTAGCGGGCTACAATGAGCAGTTCTTC
CDR3: CASRGLAGYNEQFF
D: TRBD2
V: TRBV11-2
J: TRBJ2-1
size: few

DNA: TGCGCCAGCAGCCAGCCGACTCGGAGCAATGAGCAGTTCTTC
CDR3: CASSQPTRSNEQFF
D: -
V: TRBV4-1
J: TRBJ2-1
size: -

DNA: TGCAGTGCCTCGAAGGGGGGGGACACTGAAGCTTTCTTT
CDR3: CSASKGGDTEAFF
D: -
V: TRBV20-1
J: TRBJ1-1
size: -

DNA: TGCGCCAGCAGCTTGGTGGACAAGATCTATGGCTACACCTTC
CDR3: CASSLVDKIYGYTF
D: -
V: TRBV5-1
J: TRBJ1-2
size: -

DNA: TGCAGTGCCATGACTGACAGGGGGTCCTACGAGCAGTACTTC
CDR3: CSAMTDRGSYEQYF
D: TRBD1
V: TRBV20-1
J: TRBJ2-7
size: -

DNA: TGTGCCAGCAGTTACGTTTCCACTGACCGAGAGACCCAGTACTTC
CDR3: CASSYVSTDRETQYF
D: -
V: TRBV6-6
J: TRBJ2-5
size: -

DNA: TGTGCCAGCAGCCCAGGACTAGTACGCACAGATACGCAGTATTTT
CDR3: CASSPGLVRTDTQYF
D: TRBD2
V: TRBV5-4
J: TRBJ2-3
size: few

DNA: TGTGCCAGCAGCTTGACAGGGGCTGCCTACGAGCAGTACTTC
CDR3: CASSLTGAAYEQYF
D: TRBD1
V: TRBV12-3/TRBV12-4
J: TRBJ2-7
size: -

DNA: TGTGCCAGCAGTTATACCCTTGACAGCTACGAGCAGTACTTC
CDR3: CASSYTLDSYEQYF
D: -
V: TRBV12-3/TRBV12-4
J: TRBJ2-7
size: few

DNA: TGTGCCAGCAGCCAAGATTTTGGCAGGGGCATTCAGTACTTC
CDR3: CASSQDFGRGIQYF
D: -
V: TRBV3-1
J: TRBJ2-4
size: -

DNA: TGTGCCAGCAGTGACCAGGGGGCAATGCAAGAGACCCAGTACTTC
CDR3: CASSDQGAMQETQYF
D: TRBD1
V: TRBV4-2
J: TRBJ2-5
size: -

DNA: TGCGCCAGCAACCGGGGACAGGGGGCCCTCGCTGGGTATGGCTACACCTTC
CDR3: CASNRGQGALAGYGYTF
D: TRBD1
V: TRBV5-1
J: TRBJ1-2
size: -

DNA: TGTGCCAGCACTTCCTTTCAGGGGGGATTCTATGGCTACACCTTC
CDR3: CASTSFQGGFYGYTF
D: TRBD1
V: TRBV27
J: TRBJ1-2
size: few

DNA: TGTGCCAGCAGTTTCTGGCGGGGGGACTACAATGAGCAGTTCTTC
CDR3: CASSFWRGDYNEQFF
D: TRBD2
V: TRBV27
J: TRBJ2-1
size: -

DNA: TGTGCCAGCAGCTTGGGGCAGGGGGCTTTCTATGGCTACACCTTC
CDR3: CASSLGQGAFYGYTF
D: TRBD1
V: TRBV7-9
J: TRBJ1-2
size: few

DNA: TGTGCCAGCAGTCGGACAGGGGACACTGAAGCTTTCTTT
CDR3: CASSRTGDTEAFF
D: TRBD1
V: TRBV12-3/TRBV12-4
J: TRBJ1-1
size: many

DNA: TGTGCCAGCAGTTTAGACCACGAGCAGTACTTC
CDR3: CASSLDHEQYF
D: -
V: TRBV12-3/TRBV12-4
J: TRBJ2-7
size: many

DNA: TGTGCCAGCAGCCAGGCCCCGGCCCAGCGGGGGAGCGCAGATACGCAGTATTTT
CDR3: CASSQAPAQRGSADTQYF
D: TRBD2
V: TRBV4-2
J: TRBJ2-3
size: few

DNA: TGCGCCAGCAGCTCCACAGGGATAGGAGAGACCCAGTACTTC
CDR3: CASSSTGIGETQYF
D: -
V: TRBV5-1
J: TRBJ2-5
size: -

DNA: TGTGCCAGCAGCGCACAGCCGAGGGGGAACACTGAAGCTTTCTTT
CDR3: CASSAQPRGNTEAFF
D: -
V: TRBV7-2
J: TRBJ1-1
size: few

DNA: TGTGCCAGCAGCTCCCGGGGGGCGGTCTATGGCTACACCTTC
CDR3: CASSSRGAVYGYTF
D: -
V: TRBV7-9
J: TRBJ1-2
size: few

DNA: TGTGCCAGCAGTCCGGGGGACAGAGATAATGAAAAACTGTTTTTT
CDR3: CASSPGDRDNEKLFF
D: TRBD1
V: TRBV6-5
J: TRBJ1-4
size: few

DNA: TGCGCCAGCAGCTTGATGGAGGGGCCAGATACGCAGTATTTT
CDR3: CASSLMEGPDTQYF
D: -
V: TRBV5-1
J: TRBJ2-3
size: few

DNA: TGCGCCAGCAGCCAAGAGATTCAGGGGGCGACGGATCAGCCCCAGCATTTT
CDR3: CASSQEIQGATDQPQHF
D: TRBD1
V: TRBV4-3
J: TRBJ1-5
size: many

DNA: TGTGCCAGCAGTGCGCTCGTCCTAGCGGGGGTCACAGATACGCAGTATTTT
CDR3: CASSALVLAGVTDTQYF
D: TRBD2
V: TRBV6-2/TRBV6-3
J: TRBJ2-3
size: -

DNA: TGTGCCAGCAGGGGACCAAATCATGGGGAGACCCAGTACTTC
CDR3: CASRGPNHGETQYF
D: -
V: TRBV2
J: TRBJ2-5
size: few

DNA: TGTGCCAGCAGTTTGGCGCCGGGACAGGCAACTGAAGCTTTCTTT
CDR3: CASSLAPGQATEAFF
D: TRBD1
V: TRBV28
J: TRBJ1-1
size: -

DNA: TGTGCTAGTGGTTTGGGGGGGGACACAATCTCCTACGAGCAGTACTTC
CDR3: CASGLGGDTISYEQYF
D: -
V: TRBV12-5
J: TRBJ2-7
size: -

DNA: TGCAGTGCTCCCAAGGTCCCCGGGGGTCCCGGTGAGCAGTTCTTC
CDR3: CSAPKVPGGPGEQFF
D: -
V: TRBV20-1
J: TRBJ2-1
size: -

DNA: TGTGCCTGGAGTGCAGTGTTCTTAGAAGCTTTCTTT
CDR3: CAWSAVFLEAFF
D: -
V: TRBV30
J: TRBJ1-1
size: -

DNA: TGTGCCAGCAGCCCATCCAGGTCAGATACGCAGTATTTT
CDR3: CASSPSRSDTQYF
D: -
V: TRBV7-3
J: TRBJ2-3
size: few

DNA: TGCGCCGGAACCTTAGATTCGGACTGTCCCTACGAGCAGTACTTC
CDR3: CAGTLDSDCPYEQYF
D: -
V: TRBV5-1
J: TRBJ2-7
size: few

DNA: TGTGCCAGCAGCGCCTCCGACAGGGATCAAGAGACCCAGTACTTC
CDR3: CASSASDRDQETQYF
D: TRBD1
V: TRBV11-1
J: TRBJ2-5
size: few

DNA: TGCGCCAGCAGCCAAGAACATTGGGGTGAAGCTTTCTTT
CDR3: CASSQEHWGEAFF
D: -
V: TRBV4-3
J: TRBJ1-1
size: many

DNA: TGCGCCAGCAGCTTGGGATCCCAGGGGAATGAGCAGTTCTTC
CDR3: CASSLGSQGNEQFF
D: -
V: TRBV5-1
J: TRBJ2-1
size: many

DNA: TGCGCCAGCAGTGGGGAGAGCTGGACAGATACGCAGTATTTT
CDR3: CASSGESWTDTQYF
D: -
V: TRBV5-1
J: TRBJ2-3
size: few

DNA: TGTGCCAGCAGTCAGGACAGGGTTGGCAATCAGCCCCAGCATTTT
CDR3: CASSQDRVGNQPQHF
D: TRBD1
V: TRBV12-3/TRBV12-4
J: TRBJ1-5
size: few

DNA: TGCGCCAGCAGCCAAGATTACGGGACACAGAACATTCAGTACTTC
CDR3: CASSQDYGTQNIQYF
D: -
V: TRBV4-3
J: TRBJ2-4
size: -

DNA: TGTGCCAGCAGCTCGCAGGTCGAGCAGTACTTC
CDR3: CASSSQVEQYF
D: -
V: TRBV11-2
J: TRBJ2-7
size: -

DNA: TGCGCCAGCAGCCAAGGAACAGCGGAGGGGACCCAGTACTTC
CDR3: CASSQGTAEGTQYF
D: -
V: TRBV4-3
J: TRBJ2-5
size: -

DNA: TGCAGGGCACCAGGAGGGGGGGCAGGGGAGACCCAGTACTTC
CDR3: CRAPGGGAGETQYF
D: -
V: TRBV20-1
J: TRBJ2-5
size: -

DNA: TGTGCCAGCAGCCCTCCAGGTGAAGCTTTCTTT
CDR3: CASSPPGEAFF
D: -
V: TRBV5-5
J: TRBJ1-1
size: few